The 25 T cell receptor beta chains presented below share a single source sample, sequenced in a study of blood T cell repertoires in COVID-19. Data came from immunoSEQ multiplex PCR; TCRdb stores just in-frame clones and leaves some out. The table records about 300,000 clones, roughly 90% of them present only once. The sample taken for sequencing was peripheral blood. These receptors all stem from a woman aged 25 to 39 with COVID-19, enrolled during active disease.

This sequence joins TRBV7-2 and TRBJ1-2; the D gene is possibly TRBD1 (5 bases). This CDR3 comprises 12 residues. Germline V gene data show CDR1 as SGHTA and CDR2 as FQGNSA. The germline V and J ends were trimmed by 4 bases and 8 bases, with 11 bases remaining between them. For the CDR3, the DNA is TGTGCCAGCAGCTCCAGGGTGGGGGGCTACACCTTC. It is translated as CASSSRVGGYTF.

CDR3 nucleotide sequence: TGTGCCAGCAGCTTAGGGGTAGATCGGGAAGGCTACACCTTC. Amino acids: CASSLGVDREGYTF. The J gene is TRBJ1-2, the V gene TRBV7-9; no firm D call. The CDR3 consists of 14 residues. Germline CDR1 and CDR2: SEHNR and FQNEAQ (reference sequence). Trimming pared 1 base from V and 8 bases from J, leaving 14 bases between.

The gene calls are TRBV28 and TRBJ1-5; TRBD1 aligns across 9 bases. Trimming took 5 bases from V and 1 from J; bases not matched to a gene: 3. CDR3 length equals 15 residues. Germline CDR1 reads MDHEN; CDR2 reads SYDVKM. CDR3 DNA: TGTGCCAGCAGTGTACAGGGGGCGAGCAATCAGCCCCAGCATTTT. The encoded protein is CASSVQGASNQPQHF.

This chain joins TRBV7-9 and TRBJ2-3; D unclear. The CDR3 loop spans 12 amino acids. Germline CDR1 is SEHNR and CDR2 is FQNEAQ (reference sequence). V lost 1 base and J 5 bases, leaving 4 bases between the germline ends. Here the CDR3 DNA reads TGTGCCAGCAGCTTAGTAATAGATACGCAGTATTTT. The encoded protein is CASSLVIDTQYF.

This clone was detected only once. V usage is TRBV4-1 and J usage is TRBJ1-3; TRBD1 agrees at 7 bases. There are 16 residues in the CDR3. CDR1 and CDR2 (germline): MGHRA, YSYEKL. V lost 4 bases and J lost 4; bases outside the gene matches: 10. The CDR3 DNA follows: TGCGCCAGCAGCCTTTTCGGGACAGTCGGCGGAAACACCATATATTTT. Protein sequence: CASSLFGTVGGNTIYF.

The CDR3 DNA follows: TGCGCCAGCAGCTTGGAGCTAGCGGGGTCCGGGGAGCTGTTTTTT. Translating it yields CASSLELAGSGELFF. The chain couples TRBV5-1 to TRBJ2-2; 9 bases align to TRBD2. The V gene's germline CDR1 is SGHRS and CDR2 YFSETQ. The CDR3 runs 15 residues. V shed 0 bases and J 6 bases; nucleotides not matched to a gene: 3.

The chain is built from TRBV4-1 and TRBJ2-7; 7 bases line up with TRBD1. The ends lost 4 bases at V and 2 bases at J; junction bases unmatched: 5. CDR3 length: 14 residues. Germline assignment: CDR1 MGHRA and CDR2 YSYEKL. The CDR3 here is CASSRDRYPYEQYF. In DNA, the CDR3 is TGCGCCAGCAGCCGGGACAGATATCCCTACGAGCAGTACTTC.

The V and J genes are TRBV6-4 and TRBJ2-1, with D perhaps TRBD2 (5 bases). Germline assignment: CDR1 MRHNA and CDR2 SNTAGT. The CDR3 has 15 amino acids. The V and J ends lost 2 bases and 2 bases respectively, with 10 bases between them. CDR3 nucleotides: TGTGCCAGCAGTGACGAGGACTCCCCCTACAATGAGCAGTTCTTC. Encoded protein: CASSDEDSPYNEQFF.

Of note for this clone: The same CDR3 also results from other DNA sequences found in this sample. This chain connects TRBV19 to TRBJ1-1; D gene unclear. Germline V CDR1 and CDR2: LNHDA, SQIVND (reference sequence). The length of the CDR3 is 13 residues. The germline V and J ends were trimmed by 1 base and 5 bases, with 8 bases remaining between them. This CDR3 is CASSIGPGTEAFF. CDR3 in DNA: TGTGCCAGTAGTATAGGACCGGGTACTGAAGCTTTCTTT.

The genes are TRBV4-3 and TRBJ2-7, with a possible D match to TRBD2 (5 bases). CDR3 length: 15 residues. CDR1 LGHNA and CDR2 YSLEER come from the germline V gene. V was trimmed by 0 bases and J by 7 bases, leaving 16 bases between them. As DNA, the CDR3 is TGCGCCAGCAGCCAAGACAGCGGAGTCCCCGGAGAGCAGTACTTC. Translation gives CASSQDSGVPGEQYF.

The chain links TRBV28 to TRBJ2-1; 8 bases align to TRBD2. This CDR3 comprises 15 residues. Looked up from germline, CDR1 is MDHEN and CDR2 is SYDVKM. J lost 3 bases, V lost 5 bases, and 6 bases had no gene match. The CDR3 nucleotides read TGTGCCAGCAGTCCTACTAGCGGAGTCTACAATGAGCAGTTCTTC. Its protein is CASSPTSGVYNEQFF. Variable domain in full (rest from reference TRBV28 and TRBJ2-1): DVKVTQSSRYLVKRTGEKVFLECVQDMDHENMFWYRQDPGLGLRLIYFSYDVKMKEKGDIPEGYSVSREKKERFSLILESASTNQTSMYLCASSPTSGVYNEQFFGPGTRLTVL.

The chain couples TRBV5-4 to TRBJ2-5; tentative D call: TRBD2 (6 bases). V was clipped by 4 bases and J by 4 bases, with 11 bases between them. Germline values: CDR1 SGHNT, CDR2 YYREEE (reference sequence). The CDR3 extends over 13 amino acids. The CDR3 coding sequence is TGTGCCAGCAGCCTACGGGGAGGAGAGACCCAGTACTTC. It yields the protein CASSLRGGETQYF.

This chain joins TRBV19 and TRBJ2-1, with a weak D call TRBD2 (5 bases). Between the trimmed V and J ends, which lost 4 bases and 10 bases, there was a span of 11 bases. This CDR3 is 12 amino acids long. The germline gives CDR1 LNHDA, CDR2 SQIVND (reference sequence). The CDR3 here is CASSRGLLEQFF. The CDR3 bases are TGTGCCAGTAGTAGAGGACTCCTGGAGCAGTTCTTC.

V is TRBV10-3 and J is TRBJ1-1, with D possibly TRBD1 on 5 matching bases. Trimming removed 6 bases at V and 5 bases at J, with 13 bases between. The CDR3 is made up of 13 amino acids. In germline, CDR1 is ENHRY, CDR2 SYGVKD. The CDR3 spells CAISPGGGTEAFF. In DNA, the CDR3 is TGTGCCATCAGCCCCGGGGGAGGGACTGAAGCTTTCTTT.

For the CDR3, the DNA is TGTGCCAGAAGCTTGGCCAGGGGGCTCAATCAGCCCCAGCATTTT. Translated, it gives CARSLARGLNQPQHF. The rearrangement uses TRBV5-3 and TRBJ1-5, with TRBD1 identical over 8 bases. TRBV5-3 is designated an ORF whose function remains uncertain. CDR3 size: 15 residues. J gave up 3 bases and V 0 bases, and 2 bases lay outside the gene matches.

The rearrangement uses TRBV24-1 and TRBJ2-7, with 11 positions matching TRBD2. Looked up from germline, CDR1 is KGHDR and CDR2 is SFDVKD. This CDR3 is built from 15 residues. The trim removed 9 bases at V and 3 bases at J, leaving 9 bases unmatched. CDR3 in amino acids: CATHYRTSGFYEQYF. In nucleotides, the CDR3 is TGTGCCACCCACTATCGGACTAGCGGGTTCTACGAGCAGTACTTC.

Turning to this clone: Mismatch with germline at one junction end may stem from a read error. The CDR3 sequence is CASSDSGLENEQFF. The CDR3 DNA sequence: TGTGCTAGCAGCGACAGTGGGCTAGAGAATGAGCAGTTCTTC. The chain recombines TRBV7-7 with TRBJ2-1, with D perhaps matching TRBD1 (5 bases). This CDR3 is built from 14 residues. CDR1 is SSHAT, CDR2 FNYEAQ, per germline (reference sequence).

The chain combines TRBV4-1 with TRBJ2-1; D is perhaps TRBD2 (6 bases). The CDR3 contains 17 residues. V was pared by 3 bases and J by 4 bases, with 19 bases between. Germline CDR1 reads MGHRA; CDR2 reads YSYEKL. CDR3 loop: CASSQVARTKSYNEQFF. For the CDR3, the DNA is TGCGCCAGCAGCCAGGTCGCCCGGACTAAAAGTTACAATGAGCAGTTCTTC.

J is TRBJ2-2 and V is TRBV20-1, with D possibly being TRBD1 (6 bases). The germline V gene has CDR1 DFQATT and CDR2 SNEGSKA (reference sequence). This CDR3 contains 13 residues. Trimming took off 3 bases at V and 4 bases at J, with 9 bases between the two ends. The CDR3 nucleotides read TGCAGTGCTAGTTACAGGGCCACCGGGGAGCTGTTTTTT. Translating gives CSASYRATGELFF.

As for this clone: This CDR3 is also generated by other DNA sequences in the sample. The chain links TRBV30 to TRBJ2-3; 7 bases map to TRBD2. The CDR3 totals 12 residues. Per the germline V gene, CDR1 is GTSNPN and CDR2 is SVGIG (reference sequence). V lost 0 bases and J lost 6; bases outside the gene matches: 0. The CDR3 DNA is TGTGCCTGGAGTGTAGCGGGGGATACGCAGTATTTT. This gives the protein CAWSVAGDTQYF.

The gene calls are TRBV5-4 and TRBJ2-7; 7 positions agree with TRBD2. V was clipped by 2 bases and J by 5 bases; unmatched bases: 7. The CDR3 has 14 residues. The V gene's germline CDR1 is SGHNT and CDR2 YYREEE (reference sequence). CDR3 bases: TGTGCCAGCAGCTTATCCAGCGGGACCCACGAGCAGTACTTC. It codes for CASSLSSGTHEQYF.

The genes are TRBV5-1 and TRBJ2-2, with D tentatively TRBD1 (6 bases). The CDR3 covers 16 residues. Germline CDR1 and CDR2: SGHRS and YFSETQ. Trimming took off 4 bases at V and 2 bases at J, with 15 bases between the two ends. This chain's CDR3 is CASSRNLGQNTGELFF. CDR3 DNA: TGCGCCAGCAGCCGGAACCTGGGACAAAACACCGGGGAGCTGTTTTTT.

This clone was found once. The chain uses TRBV6-6 and TRBJ2-7; tentative D call: TRBD1 (5 bases). Germline V gene lookup returns CDR1 MNHNY and CDR2 SVGAGI (reference sequence). The CDR3 is 15 amino acids. V lost 0 bases to trimming and J lost 5 bases, with 14 bases between them. CDR3 in DNA: TGTGCCAGCAGTTACTCGAACAGGACACGCCACGAGCAGTACTTC. Protein: CASSYSNRTRHEQYF.

V gene TRBV24-1 combines with J gene TRBJ2-1, with 9 bases lining up with TRBD1. CDR3 size: 16 residues. The germline CDR1 and CDR2 sequences are KGHDR and SFDVKD. Trimming took 2 bases from V and 3 from J; bases not matched to a gene: 4. Written as DNA, the CDR3 is TGTGCCACCAGTGATTGGAGGACAGGGGTCTACAATGAGCAGTTCTTC. Protein sequence: CATSDWRTGVYNEQFF.

The rearrangement links TRBV6-5 to TRBJ1-2; 7 bases map to TRBD1. CDR1 MNHEY and CDR2 SVGAGI come from the germline V gene. This CDR3 region has 11 residues. J gave up 5 bases and V 11 bases, and 5 bases lay outside the gene matches. In DNA form, the CDR3 reads TGTGCCGCGGACAGGCTGTATGGCTACACCTTC. It encodes CAADRLYGYTF.